The clone carrying this T cell receptor beta chain was seen only a few times. What it binds is not known. A second roughly 6 to 12 cycle PCR used barcoded and J-beta primers. TCRdb re-analysed the 5' RACE reads in MiXCR, keeping a single row per CDR3 protein. The sample shows 630,000 or so distinct CDR3 sequences, roughly 31% of them seen only once. The data were obtained in a study of blood T cells in healthy people across ages. The germline gives CDR1 SEHNR, CDR2 FQNEAQ (reference sequence). CDR3 size: 16 residues. Germline trimming cut 3 bases from V and 4 bases from J; bases unmatched to any gene: 3. Whole-study findings and limits: Diversity figures based on one million T cells were deemed too low.

Donors were systemically healthy Caucasian individuals from Russia aged roughly 6 to 90 years. Extractions gave at least 5.5 micrograms of total RNA per sample. This TCR derives from a woman aged 80 or over in good health. The chain has TRBV7-9 and TRBJ1-6, with TRBD1 matching 10 bases. The sequenced sample was blood. The CDR3 DNA follows: TGTGCCAGCAGCTTGGGACAGGGGTTTTATAATTCACCCCTCCACTTT. Translated: CASSLGQGFYNSPLHF.